This record looks at one T cell receptor beta chain sequence and its context. Its antigen remains undetermined. No base quality information exists; no much larger clone differs at one position. The source of the sample is a study of CD8+CD57+ T cells in acquired aplastic anemia (dated by TCRdb to between 2017 and 2018). About the full investigation: DNA extracted from sorted CD4+ and CD8+ cells had a mean of about 3.2 ug, with a range of about 0.19 to 27.4 ug. CD8+CD57+ expansion was defined as frequency above the mean frequency observed in healthy subjects.

The patients picked for sequencing were ones in whom flow cytometry had shown an expansion of CD8+CD57+ cells. All patients had severe acquired aplastic anemia diagnosed by International Study of Aplastic Anemia and Agranulocytosis and Camitta criteria. Patients had received no therapy at the time of blood sampling. TCR repertoires of sorted CD4+ and CD8+ blood T cells from severe aplastic anemia patients and healthy subjects were deep-sequenced in the study. Patients were enrolled in the USA under clinicaltrials.gov protocols 00001620, 01623167, 00001397, 00071045, 00081523 and 00961064. Ficoll-Paque density gradient centrifugation was used to isolate peripheral blood mononuclear cells. Before DNA was extracted, CD4+ and CD8+ T cells were sorted using either FACS or magnetic beads. Measured from the cysteine to the phenylalanine, the CDR3 is 14 residues long. The only DNA kept is the CDR3, 42 bases in frame from the first base. Cut back by 6 bases and 4 bases, the V and J ends lie 19 bases apart. Based on the germline V gene (reference sequence), the CDR1 and CDR2 sequences are DFQATT and SNEGSKA.

The paper as a whole reports these results and caveats: Twenty-nine CD8+ CDR3 sequences were found to be shared between patients and controls, but these sequences appeared to be highly expressed in patients and within the immunodominant clones of the patients. No significant difference in CD8+ Simpson's diversity was found between patients and healthy controls (P=0.060).

TCR beta VDJ combination and CDR3 sequence profiling used genomic DNA as the template. An Illumina HiSeq 2000 was the platform used for TCR repertoire sequencing. In the authors' own workflow: Repertoire assessment relied on Simpson's diversity index, CDR3 size and DJ length profiles, and TRBV/TRBJ rearrangement plots. Whichever DNA sequence was most abundant in the deep sequencing data was defined as the immunodominant clone. CDR3 amino acid sequences were screened for sharing across subjects and were compared with published repertoires and the VDJdb database. TCRdb redid the processing of the public reads, applying fastp at Q25 and MiXCR, and retained in-frame beta chains. Each entry is one CDR3 protein sequence, shown with its most common DNA and genes. TCRdb's processing, not the authors', yielded these V and J calls. The sample contains 150,000 to 200,000 distinct CDR3 sequences, roughly 48% of them found a single time. The leading ten clones occupy approximately 2.9% of the sample.

The chain is encoded by TRBV20-1 joined to TRBJ2-7; the D segment could be TRBD2, given 6 matching bases. The sequence was obtained from a human donor with aplastic anemia. Sequencing was carried out using sorted CD4+, CD8+, or CD8+CD57+ T cells (not recorded which) from PBMCs. The sequenced DNA is TGCAGTGCCTCCCGGGGGAGCCACTCTTACGAGCAGTACTTC. Its protein product is CSASRGSHSYEQYF.